This TCR beta chain emerged from a study of blood T cell repertoires in COVID-19. Looking at the study overall: Researchers got acute and convalescent COVID-19 samples from the United States, Italy and Spain. In each case, the material was cDNA or gDNA derived from T cells, B-cell-depleted T cells, or PBMCs.

This CDR3 region has 12 residues. The V end lost 5 bases, the J end lost 5 bases, and 13 bases lay between the germline ends. CDR1 and CDR2 (germline): GTSNPN, SVGIG (reference sequence). This clone showed up just a few times. Study processing details: Reference gene primer amplification gave nucleated cell count estimates. Using immunoSEQ multiplex PCR, the repertoire was profiled, and TCRdb retains in-frame clones only, with some absent. V and J calls and clone size are those listed in that table; D and trimming were worked out from the DNA. This table holds about 100,000 clones, around 85% found once.

This receptor was obtained from a man aged 45-65 years with active or convalescent COVID-19. The chain joins TRBV30 to TRBJ2-7; perhaps TRBD1 as D (6 bases). Source material: peripheral blood. CDR3 coding DNA: TGTGCCTGGGGACAGTTAACCCACGAGCAGTACTTC. Its protein is CAWGQLTHEQYF.